What follows are 21 T cell receptor beta chains derived from one specimen sequenced in a study of blood T cell repertoires in COVID-19. Only in-frame clones appear in the TCRdb table, and some are missing; sequencing was by immunoSEQ multiplex PCR. The table has approximately 90,000 clones, approximately 85% seen once. The material sequenced was peripheral blood. These receptors originate from a human donor in a cohort sampled during active COVID-19.

The J gene is TRBJ2-1, the V gene TRBV7-9; 12 nucleotides align to TRBD1. This CDR3 region has 14 residues. Germline-derived CDR1 and CDR2 are SEHNR and FQNEAQ (reference sequence). J gave up 10 bases and V 5 bases, and 6 bases lay outside the gene matches. CDR3 coding DNA: TGTGCCAGCAGCGCGGGACAGGGGGCAGGGGAGCAGTTCTTC. Protein product: CASSAGQGAGEQFF.

The rearrangement links TRBV18 to TRBJ1-1; D possibly corresponds to TRBD1 (6 bases). This CDR3 is built from 15 residues. Deletions cut 2 bases from V and 0 bases from J, with 10 bases between. Per germline, CDR1 KGHSH and CDR2 LQKENI. CDR3 nucleotide sequence: TGTGCCAGCTCACCATCACAGGGATTGAACACTGAAGCTTTCTTT. It is translated as CASSPSQGLNTEAFF.

This chain links TRBV9 with TRBJ2-7; 9 bases match TRBD2. Losses at the gene ends were 5 bases for V and 2 bases for J; bases not matched to a gene: 2. There are 13 residues in the CDR3. Germline assignment: CDR1 SGDLS and CDR2 YYNGEE. CDR3 amino acids: CASSGGGAYEQYF. The CDR3 DNA sequence: TGTGCCAGCAGTGGCGGGGGGGCCTACGAGCAGTACTTC.

The rearrangement uses TRBV4-3 and TRBJ1-2; D remains unclear. CDR3 length equals 12 residues. Trimming pared 0 bases from V and 6 bases from J, leaving 5 bases between. The germline V gene has CDR1 LGHNA and CDR2 YSLEER. The CDR3 nucleotides read TGCGCCAGCAGCCAAGACCCAGATGGCTACACCTTC. This codes for CASSQDPDGYTF.

With respect to this clone: Other DNA variants within this sample encode the same CDR3. The chain carries TRBV2 and TRBJ2-3; D not resolved. From germline, CDR1 is SNHLY and CDR2 FYNNEI. The germline V and J ends were trimmed by 6 bases and 2 bases, with 6 bases remaining between them. CDR3 size: 12 residues. The CDR3 spells CASRAPTDTQYF. The CDR3 DNA reads as TGTGCCAGCAGGGCCCCCACAGATACGCAGTATTTT.

The V call is TRBV11-2, the J call TRBJ2-5; a possible D gene is TRBD1 (6 bases). Between the trimmed V and J ends, which lost 5 bases and 4 bases, there was a span of 17 bases. The CDR3 is 15 residues long. The V gene's germline CDR1 is SGHAT and CDR2 FQNNGV. CDR3 residues: CASSPAGTSGETQYF. The CDR3 region has the DNA TGTGCCAGCAGCCCAGCCGGGACATCAGGAGAGACCCAGTACTTC. The variable domain in full, with the rest retrieved from reference TRBV11-2 and TRBJ2-5, is EAGVAQSPRYKIIEKRQSVAFWCNPISGHATLYWYQQILGQGPKLLIQFQNNGVVDDSQLPKDRFSAERLKGVDSTLKIQPAKLEDSAVYLCASSPAGTSGETQYFGPGTRLLVL.

The chain uses TRBV15 and TRBJ2-7, with D tentatively TRBD2 (7 bases). The CDR3 covers 17 residues. CDR1 and CDR2 (germline): LNHNV, YYDKDF (reference sequence). Trimming cost V 0 bases and J 3 bases, with 18 bases left between them. The CDR3 DNA reads TGTGCCACCAGCAGAGAGGGGGGGGCCGGGACAAACTACGAGCAGTACTTC. It codes for CATSREGGAGTNYEQYF.

The genes are TRBV6-5 and TRBJ2-1; 7 bases line up with TRBD2. The germline V gene encodes CDR1 MNHEY and CDR2 SVGAGI. V lost 6 bases to trimming and J lost 8 bases; unmatched junction nucleotides: 7. This CDR3 region has 13 residues. The CDR3 region is CASSRTRIDEQFF. The CDR3 nucleotides read TGTGCCAGCAGCCGGACTAGGATTGATGAGCAGTTCTTC.

The rearrangement uses TRBV9 and TRBJ2-1; TRBD1 is a possible D gene (6 bases). The V end lost 2 bases, the J end lost 0 bases, and 9 bases lay between the germline ends. The CDR3 has 15 amino acids. Looked up from germline, CDR1 is SGDLS and CDR2 is YYNGEE. The DNA for the CDR3 is TGTGCCAGCAGCGTGCAGGGGAGCTCCTACAATGAGCAGTTCTTC. Protein: CASSVQGSSYNEQFF.

The CDR3 loop reads CASSLVAGEANYGYTF. Here the CDR3 DNA reads TGTGCCAGCAGCTTAGTGGCAGGGGAAGCTAACTATGGCTACACCTTC. The V and J genes are TRBV7-8 and TRBJ1-2; possible D gene TRBD1, 6 bases. Trimming took 1 base from V and 0 from J, leaving 12 bases between them. Germline V CDR1 and CDR2: SGHVS, FQNEAQ. The CDR3 length is 16 residues.

V is TRBV21-1 and J is TRBJ1-2; no DNA check was done on the table's D call, TRBD1. TRBV21-1 is a pseudogene locus. The CDR3 is 16 residues long. CDR3 residues: CASPKDIRSTNYGYTF. The CDR3 DNA reads TGTGCCAGCCCGAAGGACATTCGCTCGACTAACTATGGCTACACCTTC.

A word on this clone: The junction does not match germline at one end; this may be a read error. The chain combines TRBV4-1 with TRBJ2-1; D uncertain. The germline V gene has CDR1 MGHRA and CDR2 YSYEKL. The CDR3 consists of 11 residues. CDR3 region: CASSQVGEQFF. The DNA for the CDR3 is TGCGCCAGCAGTCAAGTGGGCGAGCAGTTCTTC.

The DNA for the CDR3 is TGTGCCAGCAGCCGTCCGGGACAGGATCCCTACGAGCAGTACTTC. It yields the protein CASSRPGQDPYEQYF. This chain links TRBV7-3 with TRBJ2-7; the match to TRBD1 covers 8 bases. Germline V gene sequence: CDR1 SGHTA, CDR2 FQGTGA. V lost 5 bases and J lost 2; bases outside the gene matches: 8. CDR3 length equals 15 residues.

The rearrangement uses TRBV29-1 and TRBJ2-7; 16 bases agree with TRBD2. V dropped 1 base and J dropped 5; count of bases not matched to a gene: 2. The V gene's germline CDR1 is SQVTM and CDR2 ANQGSEA. This CDR3 has 15 residues. CDR3 nucleotides: TGCAGCGTTGAAGGGGGACTAGCGGGAGGGCACGAGCAGTACTTC. It encodes CSVEGGLAGGHEQYF.

CDR3 nucleotides: TGTGCCAGCAGCAGGGGACTAGCGGGATGGCTATACTACAATGAGCAGTTCTTC. Translating gives CASSRGLAGWLYYNEQFF. This chain links TRBV21-1 with TRBJ2-1; TRBD2 was called by the table and not checked on the DNA. TRBV21-1 is annotated as a pseudogene. The CDR3 consists of 18 residues.

The sample holds one count of this clone. V gene TRBV2 combines with J gene TRBJ1-2, with 8 bases lining up with TRBD1. The CDR3 runs to 18 residues. Germline-derived CDR1 and CDR2 are SNHLY and FYNNEI. J gave up 6 bases and V 8 bases, and 23 bases lay outside the gene matches. As DNA, the CDR3 is TGTGCCAGCCTGTTTCCAGGGGGCGTGACTAGAAGGGACGATGGCTACACCTTC. This translates into CASLFPGGVTRRDDGYTF.

The V and J genes are TRBV12-5 and TRBJ1-4, with 7 bases identical to TRBD1. V shed 7 bases and J 13 bases; nucleotides not matched to a gene: 6. The germline V gene encodes CDR1 LGHNT and CDR2 FRNRAP. The CDR3 is made up of 11 amino acids. The CDR3 here is CASAGGLGLFF. The DNA of the CDR3 is TGTGCTAGTGCAGGGGGTTTAGGACTGTTTTTT.

This chain uses TRBV7-9 with TRBJ2-7; D remains ambiguous. CDR1 and CDR2 (germline): SEHNR, FQNEAQ (reference sequence). Trimming pared 2 bases from V and 3 bases from J, leaving 5 bases between. The CDR3 runs to 12 residues. The CDR3 bases are TGTGCCAGCAGCTTATCCGGCTACGAGCAGTACTTC. It translates to CASSLSGYEQYF.

The chain joins TRBV6-2 or TRBV6-3 to TRBJ1-1; TRBD1 is a possible D gene (5 bases). The CDR3 loop spans 16 amino acids. Looked up from germline, CDR1 is MNHEY and CDR2 is SVGEGT. The V end lost 5 bases, the J end lost 3 bases, and 19 bases lay between the germline ends. CDR3 in DNA: TGTGCCAGCAGTCACCCCACGGGCCAGGGCTACACTGAAGCTTTCTTT. Its protein is CASSHPTGQGYTEAFF.

This chain connects TRBV2 to TRBJ2-1; D gene ambiguous. The CDR3 extends over 13 amino acids. From germline, CDR1 is SNHLY and CDR2 FYNNEI. V was clipped by 6 bases and J by 5 bases, with 11 bases between them. The CDR3 loop is CASRTDVDNEQFF. The CDR3 DNA sequence: TGTGCCAGCAGGACTGATGTAGACAATGAGCAGTTCTTC.

The rearrangement uses TRBV10-3 and TRBJ2-7; perhaps TRBD2 as D (5 bases). The germline V and J ends were trimmed by 8 bases and 3 bases, with 8 bases remaining between them. Per the germline V gene, CDR1 is ENHRY and CDR2 is SYGVKD. The CDR3 runs 11 residues. The DNA of the CDR3 is TGTGCCATCGTCGCGGGCTACGAGCAGTACTTC. Residues: CAIVAGYEQYF.